This paragraph covers one T cell receptor beta chain sequence. The data are from a study of blood T cell repertoires in COVID-19. Clinical histories supplied by participants themselves formed the basis of cohort assignment. Per the authors' pipeline: Quantification of nucleated cells was approximated via reference gene primer amplification. TCRdb keeps only in-frame clones here, not all; method: immunoSEQ multiplex PCR. D and trimming were read from the DNA, whereas the V and J calls and clone size are those reported in that table. The sample includes hundreds of thousands of clones, approximately 90% of them seen just once. This CDR3 comprises 14 residues. Trimming stripped 1 base from V and 2 bases from J, with 7 bases between. Germline loops: CDR1 MGHRA, CDR2 YSYEKL.

The sequence derives from a man younger than 35 who had recovered from COVID-19. Material: PBMCs or T cells enriched from blood (not recorded which). This chain links TRBV4-1 with TRBJ2-3; D is unresolved. The DNA of the CDR3 is TGCGCCAGCAGCCAAGCCCTAACCACAGATACGCAGTATTTT. It specifies CASSQALTTDTQYF.